This T cell receptor (beta chain) was identified during a study of T-cell reconstitution after alpha-beta-depleted transplantation in children. V lost 6 bases, J lost 0 bases, and 6 bases lay in between. Looked up from germline, CDR1 is SNHLY and CDR2 is FYNNEI. The CDR3 consists of 13 residues. Preparation of the TCRbeta library used unique molecular identifiers. TCRdb reanalysed the PCR reads using MiXCR and keeps one entry per CDR3 protein. This table holds 60,000 to 85,000 distinct CDR3 sequences, 15% to 20% found once. This specimen was PBMCs, mostly from graft donor cells, taken 360 days after TCRalphabeta/CD19-depleted stem cell transplant. The sequence was obtained from a male patient aged 2 to 9 who had a stem cell transplant for acute lymphoblastic leukemia, so the T cells may come from the graft donor. The chain combines TRBV2 with TRBJ1-5; TRBD1 is a possible D gene (5 bases). CDR3: CASRQDSNQPQHF. The CDR3 DNA is TGTGCCAGCAGACAGGATAGCAATCAGCCCCAGCATTTT.